A single sample is the source of the 16 T cell receptor beta chains below, sequenced in a study of beta chain features in type 1 diabetes. Every bit of the isolated RNA underwent reverse transcription, so sequencing read expressed TCRB transcripts. The protocol was immunoSEQ multiplex PCR, while the TCRdb copy is restricted to in-frame clones and leaves out a portion. The table shows almost 350,000 clones, with roughly 8.8% occurring only once. Findings and limits, study-wide: When Type 1 diabetes patients were examined, their TCRB CDR3s proved moderately but significantly shorter in all four CD4+ subsets.

These TCRs' antigens remain unknown. The specimen sequenced was central memory CD4+ T cells from blood. The receptors come from a man aged 25 to 45 with type 1 diabetes.

This clone showed up just a few times. This chain connects TRBV5-1 to TRBJ1-1; D is uncertain. Looked up from germline, CDR1 is SGHRS and CDR2 is YFSETQ. The CDR3 is 15 residues long. Trimming removed 0 bases from V and 5 bases from J, with 14 bases in between. This CDR3 reads CASSLGGPLGTEAFF. The DNA for the CDR3 is TGCGCCAGCAGCTTGGGTGGGCCCCTGGGGACTGAAGCTTTCTTT.

The sample holds a few counts of this clone. The V gene is TRBV2, the J gene TRBJ2-3; either TRBD1 or TRBD2 may fit D (5 bases each). Germline V gene data show CDR1 as SNHLY and CDR2 as FYNNEI. The CDR3 extends over 15 amino acids. V gave up 4 bases and J gave up 5 bases, with 16 bases separating them. CDR3 amino acids: CASSGGTRLGDTQYF. Written as DNA, the CDR3 is TGTGCCAGCAGTGGGGGGACCAGGCTAGGAGATACGCAGTATTTT.

This clone was counted between two and nine times. The chain joins TRBV2 to TRBJ1-5; D not resolved. The CDR3 contains 14 residues. Trimming cost V 5 bases and J 0 bases, with 8 bases left between them. Per germline, CDR1 SNHLY and CDR2 FYNNEI. This chain's CDR3 is CASSKGNSNQPQHF. The DNA of the CDR3 is TGTGCCAGCAGTAAAGGGAATAGCAATCAGCCCCAGCATTTT.

The chain recombines TRBV9 with TRBJ2-5; D is perhaps TRBD1 (7 bases). The CDR3 runs to 17 residues. V gave up 0 bases and J gave up 0 bases, with 15 bases separating them. The germline V gene encodes CDR1 SGDLS and CDR2 YYNGEE. The CDR3 region has the DNA TGTGCCAGCAGCGTAGCTATCGGGGGACAGCACCAAGAGACCCAGTACTTC. Translating gives CASSVAIGGQHQETQYF.

This clone appeared a few times. The chain carries TRBV5-1 and TRBJ2-1; D unresolved. The CDR3 totals 14 residues. V was cut by 2 bases and J by 6 bases, with 12 bases left in between. Germline CDR1 is SGHRS and CDR2 is YFSETQ. The CDR3: CASSFAVEGNEQFF. The CDR3 bases are TGCGCCAGCAGCTTTGCGGTGGAAGGCAATGAGCAGTTCTTC.

This clone occurred a few times. This sequence joins TRBV9 and TRBJ2-6; 9 bases line up with TRBD1. Unmatched junction bases numbered 12, after V lost 3 bases and J lost 2 bases. The length of the CDR3 is 19 residues. The germline gives CDR1 SGDLS, CDR2 YYNGEE. CDR3 DNA: TGTGCCAGCAGCGCACAAGTTGGGACAGGGTCTGCTGGGGCCAACGTCCTGACTTTC. Its translation is CASSAQVGTGSAGANVLTF.

The genes are TRBV28 and TRBJ1-2; TRBD1 might be the D (5 bases). V dropped 5 bases and J dropped 7 bases, with 23 bases sitting between them. This CDR3 comprises 16 residues. Germline V gene lookup returns CDR1 MDHEN and CDR2 SYDVKM. The CDR3 DNA sequence: TGTGCCAGCAGTACCCCGGGTGCGGGTCAAAGGGGTGGCTACACCTTC. This gives the protein CASSTPGAGQRGGYTF.

This sequence joins TRBV20-1 and TRBJ2-1, with D unresolved. CDR1 is DFQATT and CDR2 is SNEGSKA in the germline V gene (reference sequence). V shed 1 base and J shed 12 bases, with 7 bases lying between them. CDR3 length: 10 residues. The CDR3 reads CSARAVGQFF. CDR3 DNA sequence: TGCAGTGCTAGAGCAGTCGGGCAGTTCTTC.

The chain carries TRBV14 and TRBJ2-5, with 11 nucleotides matching TRBD1. The CDR3 is 15 amino acids. The V and J ends lost 5 bases and 6 bases, in that order; junction bases with no gene match: 8. Germline loops: CDR1 SGHDN, CDR2 FVKESK. The CDR3 DNA is TGTGCCAGCAGCTTTGGGACAGGGGGAGGACAGACCCAGTACTTC. Translating it yields CASSFGTGGGQTQYF.

The chain employs TRBV7-2 and TRBJ1-2; D ambiguous. The CDR3 is 13 amino acids. Trimming took off 0 bases at V and 5 bases at J, with 7 bases between the two ends. CDR1 and CDR2 (germline): SGHTA, FQGNSA. The CDR3 DNA is TGTGCCAGCAGCTTAGCAGAGATTTATGGCTACACCTTC. The encoded protein is CASSLAEIYGYTF.

This clone was seen many times. CDR3 loop: CASIEVTEQFF. The DNA for the CDR3 is TGTGCCAGTATCGAGGTGACAGAGCAGTTCTTC. The chain couples TRBV19 to TRBJ2-1; no clear D. CDR3 length: 11 residues. Germline assignment: CDR1 LNHDA and CDR2 SQIVND (reference sequence). V lost 7 bases and J 10 bases, leaving 11 bases between the germline ends.

This chain joins TRBV30 and TRBJ2-7, with no clear D. The CDR3 loop spans 13 amino acids. Germline loops: CDR1 GTSNPN, CDR2 SVGIG (reference sequence). V was trimmed by 1 base and J by 5 bases, leaving 12 bases between them. CDR3: CAWSAGYHHEQYF. CDR3 bases: TGTGCCTGGAGTGCCGGGTACCACCACGAGCAGTACTTC.

V gene TRBV7-2 combines with J gene TRBJ1-3; the D gene is possibly TRBD1 (5 bases). V was pared by 3 bases and J by 6 bases, with 9 bases between. CDR1 SGHTA and CDR2 FQGNSA come from the germline V gene. The CDR3 spans 13 residues. CDR3 sequence reads: CASSFGTLNTIYF. The DNA of the CDR3 is TGTGCCAGCAGCTTCGGGACCCTAAACACCATATATTTT.

This chain links TRBV20-1 with TRBJ1-1; no clear D gene. The CDR3 runs to 11 residues. The germline V and J ends were trimmed by 6 bases and 6 bases, with 11 bases remaining between them. Germline-derived CDR1 and CDR2 are DFQATT and SNEGSKA (reference sequence). CDR3 region: CSAQSGAEAFF. DNA for the CDR3: TGCAGTGCCCAGAGTGGGGCTGAAGCTTTCTTT.

The chain combines TRBV4-2 with TRBJ2-6; D call uncertain. CDR1 and CDR2 (germline): LGHNA, YNFKEQ. The CDR3 totals 15 residues. The V and J ends lost 0 bases and 4 bases respectively, with 7 bases between them. The CDR3 reads CASSQEGSGANVLTF. CDR3 coding DNA: TGTGCCAGCAGCCAAGAGGGTTCGGGGGCCAACGTCCTGACTTTC.

There are a few counts of this clone. This chain joins TRBV9 and TRBJ1-1; maybe TRBD1 (6 bases). This CDR3 comprises 13 residues. Germline V CDR1 and CDR2: SGDLS, YYNGEE. Between the trimmed V and J ends, which lost 4 bases and 4 bases, there was a span of 11 bases. CDR3 DNA sequence: TGTGCCAGCAGCTGGGGGGCCAGCACTGAAGCTTTCTTT. Translation gives CASSWGASTEAFF.